This T cell receptor beta chain came from a study of tumor-infiltrating lymphocytes in primary liver carcinoma. Study summary: The number of productive TCRbeta reads per sample ranged from roughly 3.65 to 8 million and was similar across tissue types.

The germline V gene has CDR1 MNHNS and CDR2 SASEGT. The CDR3 loop spans 17 amino acids. Comments on this clonotype: One end of the junction does not line up with germline, which may come from a read error.

Total RNA and DNA came together from around 20-30 mg of bulk tissue without cell sorting. Total RNA amounting to roughly 450 ng was the source from which TCR beta cDNA was made with a constant-region primer. Three nested multiplex PCR rounds of slightly modified ARM-PCR generated TCR beta libraries. TRBV1-TRBV30 forward primers paired with a C-beta reverse primer were used in the first two PCR rounds, which ran 9 to 10 cycles each. TCRdb redid the calling of the multiplex PCR reads with MiXCR, one entry per CDR3 protein. The table has 90,000 to 110,000 distinct CDR3 sequences, approximately 80% seen once; the top ten hold roughly a fifth.

The source of this sequence is a man aged 40-49 years with primary liver carcinoma and hepatitis B virus infection. The chain recombines TRBV6-1 with TRBJ2-6, with a possible D match to TRBD1 (6 bases). Sequenced sample: liver tumor tissue from sampling region 3. Subset of the sample: tumor region T3, left-lateral pole. CDR3: CASSARDTIPGANILTF. For the CDR3, the DNA is TGTGCCAGCAGTGCCCGGGACACAATCCCTGGGGCCAACATCCTGACTTTC.